This TCR beta chain was captured by sequencing in a study of spatial heterogeneity in lung cancer. Every TCR cDNA molecule bore a unique molecular identifier. TCRdb passed the 5' RACE reads through MiXCR, listing each CDR3 protein once. The sample carries some 100,000 distinct CDR3 sequences, roughly 12% recorded once. Specified time point: sample taken at primary tumor resection. Trimming pared 0 bases from V and 2 bases from J, leaving 8 bases between. Germline loops: CDR1 MNHNY, CDR2 SVGAGI (reference sequence). This CDR3 comprises 14 residues. The sample here was PBMCs, taken at surgery. The receptor was derived from a male donor with early-stage non-small cell lung cancer. This chain uses TRBV6-6 with TRBJ2-7; no clear D. The CDR3 DNA is TGTGCCAGCAGTTACTCGGCGGCACCCTACGAGCAGTACTTC. Amino acids: CASSYSAAPYEQYF.